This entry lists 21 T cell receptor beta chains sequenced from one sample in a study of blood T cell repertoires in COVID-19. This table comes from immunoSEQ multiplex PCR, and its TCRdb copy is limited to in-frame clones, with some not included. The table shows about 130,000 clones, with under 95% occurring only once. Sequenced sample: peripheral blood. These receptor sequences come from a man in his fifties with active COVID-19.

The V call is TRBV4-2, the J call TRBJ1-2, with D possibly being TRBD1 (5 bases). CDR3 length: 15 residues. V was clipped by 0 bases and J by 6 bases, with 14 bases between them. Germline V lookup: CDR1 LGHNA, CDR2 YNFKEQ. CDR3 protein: CASSQDMAGRNGYTF. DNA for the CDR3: TGTGCCAGCAGCCAAGACATGGCAGGGAGGAATGGCTACACCTTC.

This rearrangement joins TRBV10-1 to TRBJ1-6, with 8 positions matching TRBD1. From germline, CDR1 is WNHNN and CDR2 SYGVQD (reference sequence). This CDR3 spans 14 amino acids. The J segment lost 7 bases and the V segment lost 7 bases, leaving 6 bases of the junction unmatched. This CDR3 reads CASTRDRQNSPLHF. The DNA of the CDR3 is TGCGCCAGCACCCGGGACAGGCAGAATTCACCCCTCCACTTT.

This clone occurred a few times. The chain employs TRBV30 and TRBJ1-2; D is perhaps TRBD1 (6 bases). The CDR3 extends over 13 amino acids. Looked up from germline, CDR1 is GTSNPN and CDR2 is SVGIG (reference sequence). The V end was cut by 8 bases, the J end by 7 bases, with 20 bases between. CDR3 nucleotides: TGTGCCGCTTCCGGGGGGCCCCCCGGTGGCTACACCTTC. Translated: CAASGGPPGGYTF. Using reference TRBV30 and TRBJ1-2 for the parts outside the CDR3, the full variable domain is SQTIHQWPATLVQPVGSPLSLECTVEGTSNPNLYWYRQAAGRGLQLLFYSVGIGQISSEVPQNLSASRPQDRQFILSSKKLLLSDSGFYLCAASGGPPGGYTFGSGTRLTVV.

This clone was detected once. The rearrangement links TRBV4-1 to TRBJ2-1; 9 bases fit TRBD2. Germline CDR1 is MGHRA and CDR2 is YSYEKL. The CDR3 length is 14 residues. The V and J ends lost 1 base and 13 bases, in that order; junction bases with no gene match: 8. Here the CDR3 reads CASSQGASGVRQFF. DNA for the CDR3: TGCGCCAGCAGCCAAGGGGCTAGCGGGGTAAGACAGTTCTTC.

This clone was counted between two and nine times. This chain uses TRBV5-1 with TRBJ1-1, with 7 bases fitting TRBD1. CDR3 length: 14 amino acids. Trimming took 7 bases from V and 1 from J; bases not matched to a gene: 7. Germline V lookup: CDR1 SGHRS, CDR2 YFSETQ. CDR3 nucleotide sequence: TGCGCCAGCGGTACAGGGGAAAGGAACACTGAAGCTTTCTTT. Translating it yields CASGTGERNTEAFF.

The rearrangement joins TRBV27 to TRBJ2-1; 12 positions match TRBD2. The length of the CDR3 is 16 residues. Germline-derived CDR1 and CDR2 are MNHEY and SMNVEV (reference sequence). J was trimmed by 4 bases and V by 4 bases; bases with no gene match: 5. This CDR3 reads CASSSTGLAGYNEQFF. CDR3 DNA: TGTGCCAGCAGTTCGACTGGACTAGCGGGGTACAATGAGCAGTTCTTC.

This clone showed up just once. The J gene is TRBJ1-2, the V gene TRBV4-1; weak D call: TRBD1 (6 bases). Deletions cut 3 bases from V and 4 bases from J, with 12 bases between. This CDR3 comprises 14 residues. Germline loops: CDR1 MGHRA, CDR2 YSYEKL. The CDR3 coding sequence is TGCGCCAGCAGCCAGGCCACAGGGACCTATGGCTACACCTTC. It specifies CASSQATGTYGYTF.

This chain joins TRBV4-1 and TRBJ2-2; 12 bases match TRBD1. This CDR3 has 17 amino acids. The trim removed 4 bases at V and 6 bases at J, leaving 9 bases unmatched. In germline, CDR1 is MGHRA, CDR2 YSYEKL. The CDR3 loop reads CASSRSGQGATAGELFF. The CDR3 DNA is TGCGCCAGCAGCCGGTCGGGACAGGGGGCAACGGCCGGGGAGCTGTTTTTT.

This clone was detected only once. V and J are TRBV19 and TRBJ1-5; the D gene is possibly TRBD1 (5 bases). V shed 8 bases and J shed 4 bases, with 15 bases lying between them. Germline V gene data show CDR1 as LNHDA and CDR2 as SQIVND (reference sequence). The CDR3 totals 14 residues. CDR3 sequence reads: CASRQGPRNQPQHF. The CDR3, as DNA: TGTGCCAGTCGGCAGGGCCCGAGAAATCAGCCCCAGCATTTT.

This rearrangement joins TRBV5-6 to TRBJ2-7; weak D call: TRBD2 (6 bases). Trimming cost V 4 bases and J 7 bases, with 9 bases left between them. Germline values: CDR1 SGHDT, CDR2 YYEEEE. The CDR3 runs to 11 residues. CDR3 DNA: TGTGCCAGCAGCACCGGGAGAGAGCAGTACTTC. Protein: CASSTGREQYF.

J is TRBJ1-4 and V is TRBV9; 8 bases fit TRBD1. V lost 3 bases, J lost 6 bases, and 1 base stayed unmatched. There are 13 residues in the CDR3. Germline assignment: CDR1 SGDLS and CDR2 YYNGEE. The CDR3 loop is CASSGTGHEKLFF. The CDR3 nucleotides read TGTGCCAGCAGCGGGACAGGGCATGAAAAACTGTTTTTT.

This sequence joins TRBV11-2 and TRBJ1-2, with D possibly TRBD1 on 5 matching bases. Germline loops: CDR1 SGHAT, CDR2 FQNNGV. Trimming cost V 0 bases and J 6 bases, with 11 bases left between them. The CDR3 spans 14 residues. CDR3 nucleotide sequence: TGTGCCAGCAGCTTAGACAGGGTCTGGAATGGCTACACCTTC. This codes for CASSLDRVWNGYTF.

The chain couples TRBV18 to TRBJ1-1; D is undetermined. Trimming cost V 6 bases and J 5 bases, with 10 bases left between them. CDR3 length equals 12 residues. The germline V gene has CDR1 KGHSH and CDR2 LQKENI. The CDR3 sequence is CASSAAGTEAFF. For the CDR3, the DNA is TGTGCCAGCTCCGCCGCGGGTACTGAAGCTTTCTTT.

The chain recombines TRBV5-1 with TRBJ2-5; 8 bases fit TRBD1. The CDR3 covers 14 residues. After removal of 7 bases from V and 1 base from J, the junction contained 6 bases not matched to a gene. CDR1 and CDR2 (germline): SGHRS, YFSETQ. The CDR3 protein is CASGAGQAQETQYF. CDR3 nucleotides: TGCGCCAGCGGCGCGGGACAGGCCCAAGAGACCCAGTACTTC.

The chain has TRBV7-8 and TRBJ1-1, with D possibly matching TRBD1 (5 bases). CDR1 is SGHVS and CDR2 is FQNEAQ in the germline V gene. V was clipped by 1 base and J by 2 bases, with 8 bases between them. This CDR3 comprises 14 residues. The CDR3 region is CASSLDRPNTEAFF. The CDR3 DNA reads TGTGCCAGCAGCTTAGACAGGCCCAACACTGAAGCTTTCTTT.

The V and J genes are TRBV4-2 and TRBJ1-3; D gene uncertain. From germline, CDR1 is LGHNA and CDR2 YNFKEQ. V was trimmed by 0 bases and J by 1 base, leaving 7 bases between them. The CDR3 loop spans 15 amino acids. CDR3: CASSQDRESGNTIYF. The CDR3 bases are TGTGCCAGCAGCCAAGATCGGGAATCTGGAAACACCATATATTTT.

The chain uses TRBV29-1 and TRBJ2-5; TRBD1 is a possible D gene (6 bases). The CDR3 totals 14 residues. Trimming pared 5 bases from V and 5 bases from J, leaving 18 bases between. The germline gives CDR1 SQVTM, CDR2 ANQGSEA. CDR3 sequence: CSVSQGLVLETQYF. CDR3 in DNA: TGCAGCGTTTCCCAGGGGCTGGTTTTGGAGACCCAGTACTTC.

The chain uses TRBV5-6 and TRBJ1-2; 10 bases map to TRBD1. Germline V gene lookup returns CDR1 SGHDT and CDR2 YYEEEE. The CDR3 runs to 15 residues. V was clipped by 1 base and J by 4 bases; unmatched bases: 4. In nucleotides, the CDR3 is TGTGCCAGCAGCTTGTCGGGACAGGGGATCTATGGCTACACCTTC. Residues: CASSLSGQGIYGYTF.

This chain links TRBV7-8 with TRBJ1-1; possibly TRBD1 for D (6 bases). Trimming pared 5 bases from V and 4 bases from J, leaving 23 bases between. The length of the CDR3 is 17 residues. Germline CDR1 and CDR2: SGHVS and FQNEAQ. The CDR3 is CASSHRFGDTRFTEAFF. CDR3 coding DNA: TGTGCCAGCAGCCATAGGTTTGGGGACACTAGGTTCACTGAAGCTTTCTTT. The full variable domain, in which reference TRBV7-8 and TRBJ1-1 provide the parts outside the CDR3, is GAGVSQSPRYKVAKRGQDVALRCDPISGHVSLFWYQQALGQGPEFLTYFQNEAQLDKSGLPSDRFFAERPEGSVSTLKIQRTQQEDSAVYLCASSHRFGDTRFTEAFFGQGTRLTVV.

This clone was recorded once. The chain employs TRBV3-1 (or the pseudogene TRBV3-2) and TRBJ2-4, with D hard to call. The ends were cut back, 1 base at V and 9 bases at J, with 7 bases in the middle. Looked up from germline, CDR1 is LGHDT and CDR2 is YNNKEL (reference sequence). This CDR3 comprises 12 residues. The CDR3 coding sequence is TGTGCCAGCAGCCAAGGCGGTAGCATTCAGTACTTC. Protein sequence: CASSQGGSIQYF.

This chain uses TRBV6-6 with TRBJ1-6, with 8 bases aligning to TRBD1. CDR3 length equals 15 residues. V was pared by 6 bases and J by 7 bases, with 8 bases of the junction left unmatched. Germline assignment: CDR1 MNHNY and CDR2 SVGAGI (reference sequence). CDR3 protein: CASRGGQGWNSPLHF. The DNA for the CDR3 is TGTGCCAGCAGAGGAGGACAGGGTTGGAATTCACCCCTCCACTTT.